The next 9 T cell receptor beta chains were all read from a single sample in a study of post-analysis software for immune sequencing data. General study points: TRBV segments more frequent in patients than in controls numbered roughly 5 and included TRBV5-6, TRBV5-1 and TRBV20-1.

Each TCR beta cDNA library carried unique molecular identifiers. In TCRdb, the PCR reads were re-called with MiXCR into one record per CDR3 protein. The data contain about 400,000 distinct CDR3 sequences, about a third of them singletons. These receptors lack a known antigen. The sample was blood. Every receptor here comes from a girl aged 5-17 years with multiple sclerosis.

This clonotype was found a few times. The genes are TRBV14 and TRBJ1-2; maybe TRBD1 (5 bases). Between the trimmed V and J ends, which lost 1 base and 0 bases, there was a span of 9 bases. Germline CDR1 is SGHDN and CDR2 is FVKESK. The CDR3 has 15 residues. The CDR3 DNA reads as TGTGCCAGCAGCCAAGGAAGGGGTCCTAACTATGGCTACACCTTC. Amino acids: CASSQGRGPNYGYTF. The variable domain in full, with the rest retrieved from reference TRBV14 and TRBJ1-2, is EAGVTQFPSHSVIEKGQTVTLRCDPISGHDNLYWYRRVMGKEIKFLLHFVKESKQDESGMPNNRFLAERTGGTYSTLKVQPAELEDSGVYFCASSQGRGPNYGYTFGSGTRLTVV.

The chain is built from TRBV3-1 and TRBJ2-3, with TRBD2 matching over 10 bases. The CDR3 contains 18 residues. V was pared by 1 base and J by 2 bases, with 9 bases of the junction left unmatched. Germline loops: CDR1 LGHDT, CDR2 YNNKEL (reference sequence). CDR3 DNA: TGTGCCAGCAGCCAAGCCCCTCTAGCGGGGGCCTTCACAGATACGCAGTATTTT. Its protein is CASSQAPLAGAFTDTQYF.

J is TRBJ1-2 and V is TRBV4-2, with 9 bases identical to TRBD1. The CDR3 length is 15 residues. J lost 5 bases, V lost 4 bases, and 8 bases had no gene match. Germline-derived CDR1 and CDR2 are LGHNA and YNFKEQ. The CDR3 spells CASSPDRGLVYGYTF. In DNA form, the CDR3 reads TGTGCCAGCAGCCCGGACAGGGGATTGGTGTATGGCTACACCTTC.

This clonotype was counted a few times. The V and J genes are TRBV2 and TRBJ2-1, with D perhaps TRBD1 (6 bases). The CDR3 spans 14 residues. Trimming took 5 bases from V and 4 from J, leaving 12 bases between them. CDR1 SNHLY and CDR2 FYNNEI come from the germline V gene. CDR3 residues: CASSTPGQYNEQFF. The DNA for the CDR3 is TGTGCCAGCAGTACACCTGGACAGTACAATGAGCAGTTCTTC.

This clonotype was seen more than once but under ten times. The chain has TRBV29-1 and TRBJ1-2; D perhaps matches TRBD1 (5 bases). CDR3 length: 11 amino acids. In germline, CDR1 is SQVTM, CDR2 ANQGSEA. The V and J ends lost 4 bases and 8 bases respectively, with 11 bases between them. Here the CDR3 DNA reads TGCAGCGTTGTTGGGGGAGAGGGCTACACCTTC. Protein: CSVVGGEGYTF.

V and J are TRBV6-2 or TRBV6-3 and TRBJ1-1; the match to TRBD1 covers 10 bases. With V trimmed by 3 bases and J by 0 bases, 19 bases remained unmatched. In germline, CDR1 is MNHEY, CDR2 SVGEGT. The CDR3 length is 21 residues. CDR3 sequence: CASSYRRRQGASIYMNTEAFF. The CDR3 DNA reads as TGTGCCAGCAGTTATAGAAGACGACAGGGGGCCTCGATATATATGAACACTGAAGCTTTCTTT.

The CDR3 is CASSLWPDVLLDTQYF. The CDR3 coding sequence is TGTGCCAGCAGCTTATGGCCCGATGTTTTACTAGATACGCAGTATTTT. The chain couples TRBV7-9 to TRBJ2-3; D call uncertain. This CDR3 spans 16 amino acids. The V end lost 2 bases, the J end lost 5 bases, and 17 bases lay between the germline ends. Germline values: CDR1 SEHNR, CDR2 FQNEAQ (reference sequence). Looking up the rest from reference TRBV7-9 and TRBJ2-3 gives the full variable domain: DTGVSQNPRHKITKRGQNVTFRCDPISEHNRLYWYRQTLGQGPEFLTYFQNEAQLEKSRLLSDRFSAERPKGSFSTLEIQRTEQGDSAMYLCASSLWPDVLLDTQYFGPGTRLTVL.

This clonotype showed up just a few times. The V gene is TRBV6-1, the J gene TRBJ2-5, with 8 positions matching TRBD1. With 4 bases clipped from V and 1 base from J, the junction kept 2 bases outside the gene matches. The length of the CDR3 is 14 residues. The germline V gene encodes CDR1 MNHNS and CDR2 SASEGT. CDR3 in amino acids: CASSGDRFQETQYF. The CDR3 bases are TGTGCCAGCAGTGGGGACAGGTTCCAAGAGACCCAGTACTTC.

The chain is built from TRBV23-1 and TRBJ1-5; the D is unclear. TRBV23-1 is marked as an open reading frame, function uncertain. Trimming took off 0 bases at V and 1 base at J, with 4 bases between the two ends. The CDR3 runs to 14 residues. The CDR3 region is CASSQSDSNQPQHF. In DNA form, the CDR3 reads TGCGCCAGCAGTCAATCGGACAGCAATCAGCCCCAGCATTTT.